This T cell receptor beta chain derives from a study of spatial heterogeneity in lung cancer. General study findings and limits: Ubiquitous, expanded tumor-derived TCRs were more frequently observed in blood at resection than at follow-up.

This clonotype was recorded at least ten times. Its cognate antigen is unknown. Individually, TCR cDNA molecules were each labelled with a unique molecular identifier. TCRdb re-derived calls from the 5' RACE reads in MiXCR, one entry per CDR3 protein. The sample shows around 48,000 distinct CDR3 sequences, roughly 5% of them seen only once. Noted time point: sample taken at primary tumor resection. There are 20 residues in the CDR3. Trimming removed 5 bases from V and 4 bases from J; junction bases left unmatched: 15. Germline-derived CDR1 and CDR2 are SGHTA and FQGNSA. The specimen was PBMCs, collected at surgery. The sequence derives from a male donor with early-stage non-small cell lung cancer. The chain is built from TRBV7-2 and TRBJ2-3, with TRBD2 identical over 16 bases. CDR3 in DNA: TGTGCCAGCAGCAACCCAAGGGGACTAGCGGGAGGGCCGATTGCAGATACGCAGTATTTT. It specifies CASSNPRGLAGGPIADTQYF.